A single sample gave rise to the 18 T cell receptor beta chains below, sequenced in a study of T-cell reconstitution after alpha-beta-depleted transplantation in children. Preparation of the TCRbeta library involved a method that used unique molecular identifiers. TCRdb independently ran MiXCR on the PCR reads; one entry per CDR3 protein. The sample records 200,000 to 300,000 distinct CDR3 sequences, around 7.8% being singletons. The sequencing here drew on PBMCs, mostly from graft donor cells, taken 180 days after TCRalphabeta/CD19-depleted stem cell transplant. The receptor source for this set is a male patient between 5 and 17 years old who had a stem cell transplant for acute lymphoblastic leukemia, so the T cells may come from the graft donor.

Notes on this clonotype: This may be a read error: a much more frequent sequence differs by one nucleotide. The rearrangement joins TRBV7-9 to TRBJ2-7; 8 nucleotides agree with TRBD2. J lost 3 bases, V lost 6 bases, and 7 bases had no gene match. CDR1 and CDR2 from the germline V gene are SEHNR and FQNEAQ (reference sequence). The CDR3 is made up of 14 amino acids. This chain's CDR3 is CASSRGGGLYEQYF. The CDR3 bases are TGTGCCAGCAGTCGGGGCGGGGGGCTCTACGAGCAGTACTTC.

This clonotype was found many times. V usage is TRBV10-3 and J usage is TRBJ2-7; D is possibly TRBD1 (6 bases). This CDR3 has 14 residues. The V gene's germline CDR1 is ENHRY and CDR2 SYGVKD. Trimming left V 7 bases short and J 2 bases short, with 15 bases between. In nucleotides, the CDR3 is TGTGCCATCAAGCTGAACTGGGGGCCCTACGAGCAGTACTTC. This sequence encodes CAIKLNWGPYEQYF.

To note about this clonotype: A much larger clone differs from this one at a single base, so this may be a read error. This chain connects TRBV14 to TRBJ1-4; D unresolved. Trimming pared 2 bases from V and 0 bases from J, leaving 10 bases between. CDR1 and CDR2 from the germline V gene are SGHDN and FVKESK. This CDR3 is built from 16 residues. Here the CDR3 reads CASSQNGEATNEKLFF. The DNA for the CDR3 is TGTGCCAGCAGCCAAAACGGGGAAGCAACTAATGAAAAACTGTTTTTT. Full variable domain (outside the CDR3, taken from reference TRBV14 and TRBJ1-4): EAGVTQFPSHSVIEKGQTVTLRCDPISGHDNLYWYRRVMGKEIKFLLHFVKESKQDESGMPNNRFLAERTGGTYSTLKVQPAELEDSGVYFCASSQNGEATNEKLFFGSGTQLSVL.

This clonotype has ten or more counts. This chain uses TRBV19 with TRBJ2-7; TRBD2 is a possible D gene (5 bases). The CDR3 spans 13 residues. Germline V gives CDR1 LNHDA, CDR2 SQIVND (reference sequence). Trimming pared 4 bases from V and 2 bases from J, leaving 9 bases between. The CDR3, as DNA: TGTGCCAGTAGTAAAGTGGGAGCCTACGAGCAGTACTTC. It codes for CASSKVGAYEQYF.

This clonotype came up many times. The J gene is TRBJ2-2, the V gene TRBV9; D is undetermined. The CDR3 length is 16 residues. The V gene's germline CDR1 is SGDLS and CDR2 YYNGEE. The ends were cut back, 0 bases at V and 4 bases at J, with 13 bases in the middle. The CDR3 reads CASSVATPGATGELFF. The DNA for the CDR3 is TGTGCCAGCAGCGTAGCTACCCCAGGAGCCACCGGGGAGCTGTTTTTT.

This clonotype was observed at least ten times. CDR3 sequence: CASSVGGYTF. The CDR3 nucleotides read TGTGCCAGCAGTGTCGGTGGTTACACCTTC. V and J are TRBV6-1 and TRBJ1-2, with D hard to call. The germline V and J ends were trimmed by 4 bases and 11 bases, with 8 bases remaining between them. This CDR3 comprises 10 residues. CDR1 is MNHNS and CDR2 is SASEGT in the germline V gene.

This clonotype was detected many times. The rearrangement joins TRBV9 to TRBJ2-5; D uncertain. The CDR3 is made up of 13 amino acids. Trimming pared 0 bases from V and 1 base from J, leaving 4 bases between. Germline lookup yields CDR1 SGDLS and CDR2 YYNGEE. The chain's CDR3 is CASSVAPQETQYF. CDR3 bases: TGTGCCAGCAGCGTAGCCCCCCAAGAGACCCAGTACTTC.

This clonotype was counted at least ten times. The V call is TRBV18, the J call TRBJ2-7, with a weak D call TRBD1 (5 bases). V lost 3 bases and J 4 bases, leaving 13 bases between the germline ends. The CDR3 has 14 residues. CDR1 is KGHSH, CDR2 LQKENI, per germline. CDR3 sequence: CASSPYHRSYEQYF. The CDR3, as DNA: TGTGCCAGCTCACCGTATCACAGGTCGTACGAGCAGTACTTC.

In its sample, this clonotype was seen a few times. The chain carries TRBV4-3 and TRBJ2-2; 9 bases line up with TRBD1. Per germline, CDR1 LGHNA and CDR2 YSLEER. The junction had 10 bases not matched to a gene; V was cut back by 2 bases and J by 0 bases. The length of the CDR3 is 19 residues. Here the CDR3 DNA reads TGCGCCAGCAGCCAAAGACCTCCGACAGGGGGGCCGAACACCGGGGAGCTGTTTTTT. It codes for CASSQRPPTGGPNTGELFF.

In this sample, this clonotype turned up many times. V usage is TRBV12-3 or TRBV12-4 and J usage is TRBJ2-1; D remains unclear. V dropped 7 bases and J dropped 5 bases, with 15 bases sitting between them. The CDR3 consists of 14 residues. The CDR3: CASKGQIMNNEQFF. CDR3 bases: TGTGCCAGCAAGGGCCAGATTATGAACAATGAGCAGTTCTTC.

This clonotype was found many times. The genes are TRBV7-9 and TRBJ2-7; D remains unclear. CDR1 SEHNR and CDR2 FQNEAQ come from the germline V gene (reference sequence). The CDR3 loop spans 12 amino acids. Trimming removed 1 base from V and 4 bases from J, with 5 bases in between. CDR3 DNA: TGTGCCAGCAGCTTAGTCCTTTACGAGCAGTACTTC. Protein sequence: CASSLVLYEQYF. Looking up the rest from reference TRBV7-9 and TRBJ2-7 gives the full variable domain: DTGVSQNPRHKITKRGQNVTFRCDPISEHNRLYWYRQTLGQGPEFLTYFQNEAQLEKSRLLSDRFSAERPKGSFSTLEIQRTEQGDSAMYLCASSLVLYEQYFGPGTRLTVT.

This clonotype was seen many times. This sequence joins TRBV10-3 and TRBJ2-1, with D maybe TRBD2 (7 bases). CDR1 and CDR2 (germline): ENHRY, SYGVKD. CDR3 length: 18 amino acids. V was cut by 5 bases and J by 0 bases, with 20 bases left in between. CDR3 protein: CAISPARGTTSSYNEQFF. The CDR3 coding sequence is TGTGCCATCAGTCCCGCGAGGGGGACTACTAGCTCCTACAATGAGCAGTTCTTC.

This clonotype was picked up many times. This rearrangement joins TRBV6-2 or TRBV6-3 to TRBJ2-6; D remains ambiguous. The CDR3 has 15 residues. Germline V CDR1 and CDR2: MNHEY, SVGEGT. V lost 6 bases to trimming and J lost 0 bases, with 9 bases between them. The CDR3 nucleotides read TGTGCCAGCAGAGACCCGATCTCTGGGGCCAACGTCCTGACTTTC. It specifies CASRDPISGANVLTF.

This clonotype was observed at least ten times. The chain recombines TRBV24-1 with TRBJ1-5; no definite D call. The ends were cut back, 1 base at V and 4 bases at J, with 16 bases in the middle. The CDR3 loop spans 17 amino acids. Germline V lookup: CDR1 KGHDR, CDR2 SFDVKD. The CDR3 loop reads CATSDFPEAVFNQPQHF. CDR3 coding DNA: TGTGCCACCAGTGATTTTCCCGAGGCAGTGTTTAATCAGCCCCAGCATTTT.

This clonotype was recorded once. A much larger clone sits a single nucleotide away, making a read error possible. Since no conserved phenylalanine or tryptophan closes the CDR3, a read error is the likely cause. CDR3 DNA sequence: TGTGCCAGCAGTTACCGGGACGGTTCCTACGAGCAGTACATC. It is translated as CASSYRDGSYEQYI. This sequence joins TRBV6-2 or TRBV6-3 and TRBJ2-7; D possibly uses TRBD1 or TRBD2 (5 bases each). The CDR3 covers 14 residues. The germline V gene encodes CDR1 MNHEY and CDR2 SVGEGT. V was cut by 2 bases and J by 1 base, with 9 bases left in between.

In this sample, this clonotype turned up many times. The chain employs TRBV7-6 and TRBJ1-1; the match to TRBD1 covers 10 bases. CDR1 and CDR2 (germline): SGHVS, FNYEAQ. J lost 4 bases, V lost 5 bases, and 4 bases had no gene match. This CDR3 has 14 amino acids. The CDR3 bases are TGTGCCAGCAGCCCCAGGACAGGGGGCACTGAAGCTTTCTTT. The encoded protein is CASSPRTGGTEAFF.

Ten or more counts support this clonotype. The chain recombines TRBV5-1 with TRBJ2-1; the match to TRBD2 covers 7 bases. Losses at the gene ends were 1 base for V and 5 bases for J; bases not matched to a gene: 6. The CDR3 covers 15 residues. Germline V lookup: CDR1 SGHRS, CDR2 YFSETQ. The CDR3 DNA is TGCGCCAGCAGCTTGAGGCGGGAGTCCCACAATGAGCAGTTCTTC. This sequence encodes CASSLRRESHNEQFF.

The table lists this clonotype with many counts. The chain recombines TRBV27 with TRBJ1-1; 8 nucleotides match TRBD1. Looked up from germline, CDR1 is MNHEY and CDR2 is SMNVEV (reference sequence). The CDR3 is 15 amino acids. J gave up 3 bases and V 5 bases, and 8 bases lay outside the gene matches. The CDR3 is CASSPRTGIDTEAFF. The CDR3 DNA reads TGTGCCAGCAGTCCAAGGACAGGGATAGACACTGAAGCTTTCTTT.